Included here is one TCR beta chain sequence, with context. Germline CDR1 reads SGHDN; CDR2 reads FVKESK. The CDR3 contains 15 residues. V was cut by 0 bases and J by 4 bases, with 12 bases left in between. Per the original methods: Amplification from reference gene primers served as the basis for estimated nucleated cell counts. Only in-frame clones appear in the TCRdb table, and some are missing; sequencing was by immunoSEQ multiplex PCR. D and trimming were read from the DNA, whereas the V and J calls and clone size are those reported in that table. The sample lists approximately 300,000 clones, around 89% occurring once. The sample is drawn from a study of blood T cell repertoires in COVID-19. Study-wide context: Samples representing acute and convalescent COVID-19 were sourced from the United States, Italy and Spain. PBMCs, B-cell-depleted T cells, or T cells provided the cDNA or gDNA that made up the material.

The material sequenced was peripheral blood. The chain uses TRBV14 and TRBJ2-5; a weak D match, TRBD1 (5 bases). The sequence derives from a man aged 35 to 55 with acute or convalescent COVID-19. The CDR3 DNA is TGTGCCAGCAGCCAAGAGTTTCAGGGTCTAGAGACCCAGTACTTC. Translated, it gives CASSQEFQGLETQYF.